Below, 3 T cell receptor beta chains from the same sample are listed, as sequenced in a study of PD-1 blockade in classical Hodgkin lymphoma. With no exception, relapse followed autologous stem cell transplantation in all patients, and brentuximab vedotin exposure varied. Profiling relied on immunoSEQ multiplex PCR, and the TCRdb table lists in-frame clones only, not all of them. The sample includes roughly 100,000 clones, roughly 90% of them seen just once. The sample consisted of peripheral blood mononuclear cells (PBMCs), taken before the second cycle of nivolumab. The receptors shown here come from a human donor with classical Hodgkin lymphoma.

This clone was counted a single time. The gene calls are TRBV30 and TRBJ2-6, with D possibly being TRBD1 (6 bases). V was cut by 4 bases and J by 14 bases, with 18 bases left in between. The CDR3 covers 13 residues. From germline, CDR1 is GTSNPN and CDR2 SVGIG (reference sequence). The CDR3 coding sequence is TGTGCCTGGAAGTCGGACAGCCGCTATCTCCTGACTTTC. Protein: CAWKSDSRYLLTF.

This clone was picked up a small number of times. J is TRBJ1-2 and V is TRBV2; D gene unclear. Trimming shortened V by 7 bases and J by 2 bases, and 5 bases separated the two germline ends. CDR1 SNHLY and CDR2 FYNNEI come from the germline V gene. The CDR3 runs to 11 residues. The CDR3 DNA reads as TGTGCCAGCATCAGGAACTATGGCTACACCTTC. Translating it yields CASIRNYGYTF.

V usage is TRBV2 and J usage is TRBJ2-7; possibly TRBD1 or TRBD2 for D (5 bases each). Between the trimmed V and J ends, which lost 6 bases and 2 bases, there was a span of 17 bases. Germline V gene data show CDR1 as SNHLY and CDR2 as FYNNEI. The CDR3 spans 15 residues. As DNA, the CDR3 is TGTGCCAGCAGAGCATTCCGGGACGGGACCTACGAGCAGTACTTC. This encodes CASRAFRDGTYEQYF.